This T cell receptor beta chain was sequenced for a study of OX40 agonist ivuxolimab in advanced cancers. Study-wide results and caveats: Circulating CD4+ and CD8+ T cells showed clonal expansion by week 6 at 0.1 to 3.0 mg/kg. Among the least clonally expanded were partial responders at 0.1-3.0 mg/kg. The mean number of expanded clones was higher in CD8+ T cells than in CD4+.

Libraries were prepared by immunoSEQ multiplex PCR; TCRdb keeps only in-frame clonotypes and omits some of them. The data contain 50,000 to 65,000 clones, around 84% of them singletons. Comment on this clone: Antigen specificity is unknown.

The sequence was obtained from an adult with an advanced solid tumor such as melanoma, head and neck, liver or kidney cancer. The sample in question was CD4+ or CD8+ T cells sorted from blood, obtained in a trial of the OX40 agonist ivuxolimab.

The CDR3 reads CASSLRTSTDTQYF. CDR3 bases: TGTGCCAGCAGCTTAAGGACTAGCACAGATACGCAGTATTTT. The V and J genes are TRBV7-9 and TRBJ2-3, with a tentative D call TRBD2 (5 bases). Germline CDR1 is SEHNR and CDR2 is FQNEAQ (reference sequence). With 2 bases removed from V and 0 bases from J, the gap between germline ends came to 6 bases. The CDR3 runs 14 residues.